Listed below are T cell receptor beta chains from one sample, sequenced in a study of tumor-infiltrating lymphocytes in primary liver carcinoma. Each CDR3 protein gets one entry after TCRdb re-called the multiplex PCR reads with MiXCR. The sample shows tens of thousands of distinct CDR3 sequences, approximately 79% of them seen only once. Sequencing used liver tumor tissue from sampling region 1. These receptors came from a woman aged 30 to 39 with primary liver carcinoma and hepatitis B virus infection. CDR3s include the opening cysteine and the closing phenylalanine or tryptophan. D genes are given only for firm matches. The size of a clone is reported for some rows only, either as once, few or many, or as a class for expanded clones.

>.|.|TRBJ2-2|TRBV11-1
CAGSLMGATNTVELFF
TGTGCCGGCAGCTTAATGGGGGCTACGAACACCGTGGAGCTGTTTTTT
>.|.|TRBJ2-1|TRBV28
CASSFSSEQFF
TGCGCCAGCAGTTTCAGTAGTGAGCAGTTCTTC
>.|.|TRBJ2-1|TRBV29-1
CSGPAGSVADEQFF
TGCAGCGGCCCTGCCGGGAGCGTAGCCGATGAGCAGTTCTTC
>.|.|TRBJ2-5|TRBV12-3/TRBV12-4
CASSTPGSEGTQYF
TGTGCCAGCAGCACACCCGGGAGCGAAGGGACCCAGTACTTC
>.|.|TRBJ2-5|TRBV29-1
CSVIHWISGLQETQYF
TGCAGCGTAATTCACTGGATTAGCGGTTTACAAGAGACACAGTACTTC
>.|.|TRBJ2-5|TRBV11-1
CAGSLAGREDTQCF
TGTGCCGGCAGCTTAGCAGGGCGCGAAGATACCCAGTGCTTC
>.|few|TRBJ1-1|TRBV13
CASSLDLGRDTEALF
TGTGCCAGCAGCTTAGATCTGGGCCGGGACACTGAAGCTTTATTT
>.|.|TRBJ2-1|TRBV4-3
CVNSHPELVNEQFF
TGCGTCAACAGCCACCCAGAGTTGGTCAATGAGCAGTTCTTC
>.|.|TRBJ1-1|TRBV6-6
CASKVGEGYGTEAFF
TGTGCCAGCAAAGTAGGTGAGGGATACGGCACTGAAGCTTTCTTT
>TRBD2|once|TRBJ2-3|TRBV11-2
CAISAGLAGIVETQYF
TGTGCCATCAGCGCGGGACTAGCGGGTATTGTTGAAACACAGTATTTT
>TRBD2|many|TRBJ2-7|TRBV5-1
CASSLTSGQAYEQYF
TGCGCCAGCAGCTTGACTAGCGGGCAGGCCTACGAGCAGTACTTC
>.|once|TRBJ1-1|TRBV6-5
CASSYGGGGRGTEAIF
TGTGCCAGCAGTTACGGGGGTGGCGGAAGAGGAACTGAAGCTATCTTT
>TRBD2|.|TRBJ2-1|TRBV11-3
CASSLREVEYNEQFF
TGTGCCAGCAGCCTACGGGAGGTTGAATACAATGAGCAGTTCTTC
>.|.|TRBJ1-1|TRBV11-2
CASRYRGGRAKAFF
TGTGCCAGCAGATATAGAGGAGGGAGGGCTAAAGCTTTCTTT
>.|.|TRBJ2-3|TRBV5-4
CASNNQAASVSRTDTQYF
TGTGCCAGCAATAACCAGGCGGCTAGCGTGAGTCGGACAGATACGCAGTATTTT
>.|few|TRBJ1-4|TRBV11-2
CVCSPWGGKLFF
TGTGTCTGCAGTCCCTGGGGGGGAAAACTGTTTTTT
>.|.|TRBJ1-1|TRBV11-2
CASSPWTEAFF
TGTGCTAGCAGCCCCTGGACAGAAGCTTTCTTC
>.|few|TRBJ2-7|TRBV11-2
CASSLETRDLRGQYF
TGTGCCAGCAGCTTAGAAACGAGGGATCTACGCGGGCAGTACTTC